These T cell receptor beta chains were read from a single sample in a study of blood T cell repertoires in COVID-19. The data were produced by immunoSEQ multiplex PCR, yet TCRdb's version contains in-frame clones alone and is incomplete. The sample includes approximately 80,000 clones, roughly four fifths of them seen just once. Sequenced material: peripheral blood. These receptors all come from a woman aged 70 to 79 with acute or convalescent COVID-19. Both conserved end residues are part of each CDR3. Each record gives: D gene, J gene, CDR3 length, V gene, clone size, CDR3 protein, CDR3 DNA. A D gene is named only where the DNA matches it firmly. Only part of the rows carry a size: once, few, many, or a class if the clone is expanded.

TRBD1 TRBJ1-5 14 TRBV5-6 few CASSFRGSSQPQHF TGTGCCAGCAGCTTCAGGGGGTCCAGTCAGCCCCAGCATTTT
- TRBJ1-2 12 TRBV30 - CAWGGFNYGYTF TGTGCCTGGGGCGGGTTTAACTATGGCTACACCTTC
- TRBJ2-3 15 TRBV7-6 - CASSSQTTTGDTQYF TGTGCCAGCAGCTCTCAGACTACCACGGGAGATACGCAGTATTTT
- TRBJ1-2 13 TRBV5-1 - CASSPDRMNGYTF TGCGCCAGCAGCCCGGACAGAATGAATGGCTACACCTTC
TRBD1 TRBJ2-4 15 TRBV5-8 - CASSFRGQGQNIQYF TGTGCCAGCAGCTTTAGGGGGCAGGGGCAAAACATTCAGTACTTC
TRBD1 TRBJ2-2 15 TRBV24-1 - CATSRTGVGTGELFF TGTGCCACCAGCAGGACAGGAGTTGGGACCGGGGAGCTGTTTTTT
TRBD2 TRBJ2-3 16 TRBV5-1 few CASSPSRTSGTDTQYF TGCGCCAGCAGCCCTAGCAGGACTAGCGGCACAGATACGCAGTATTTT
TRBD1 TRBJ2-2 14 TRBV6-5 few CASGGRGLAGELFF TGTGCCAGCGGGGGCAGGGGGCTCGCCGGGGAGCTGTTTTTT
- TRBJ2-3 12 TRBV6-6 - CASSPSTDTQYF TGTGCCAGCAGTCCTAGCACAGATACGCAGTATTTT
- TRBJ2-5 16 TRBV9 - CASSVSSHRVGETQYF TGTGCCAGCAGCGTCTCTTCTCACAGGGTAGGAGAGACCCAGTACTTC
- TRBJ1-1 16 TRBV4-2 - CASSDNIAGFFSEAFF TGTGCCAGCAGCGACAACATTGCGGGTTTCTTCTCTGAAGCTTTCTTT
- TRBJ1-1 13 TRBV7-9 - CASSLVGLTEAFF TGTGCCAGCAGCTTAGTCGGGTTAACTGAAGCTTTCTTT
TRBD2 TRBJ2-3 15 TRBV5-1 - CASSSTSGSTDTQYF TGCGCCAGCAGCTCGACTAGCGGGAGTACAGATACGCAGTATTTT
TRBD1 TRBJ1-1 16 TRBV6-6 - CASTQGQQGPNTEAFF TGTGCCAGCACCCAAGGGCAACAGGGGCCGAACACTGAAGCTTTCTTT
TRBD2 TRBJ2-3 15 TRBV5-4 - CASSSASGGTDTQYF TGTGCCAGCAGCTCGGCTAGCGGGGGCACAGATACGCAGTATTTT
TRBD2 TRBJ2-5 13 TRBV4-1 few CASSRQREETQYF TGCGCCAGCAGCCGTCAGCGGGAGGAGACCCAGTACTTC
- TRBJ1-2 13 TRBV2 - CASSDAGLYGYTF TGTGCCAGCAGTGACGCAGGGCTCTATGGCTACACCTTC
- TRBJ1-1 12 TRBV25-1 - CASSKGLGGAFF TGTGCCAGCAGTAAAGGACTCGGGGGAGCTTTCTTT
TRBD2 TRBJ2-1 18 TRBV18 - CASSPAPSGGAPYNEQFF TGTGCCAGCTCACCTGCGCCCAGCGGGGGGGCCCCCTACAATGAGCAGTTCTTC
- TRBJ1-4 16 TRBV6-6 - CASSRTGIASNEKLFF TGTGCCAGCAGCCGTACAGGGATCGCTTCAAATGAAAAACTGTTTTTT
- TRBJ2-2 12 TRBV12-3/TRBV12-4 - CASSLRTYELFF TGTGCCAGCAGTCTTCGGACATACGAGCTGTTTTTT
- TRBJ1-5 13 TRBV6-1 - CASSERTRLGGHF TGTGCCAGCAGTGAAAGAACCAGGCTGGGGGGGCATTTT
TRBD2 TRBJ2-2 17 TRBV15 - CATSPHPSGENTGELFF TGTGCCACCAGCCCACACCCTAGCGGTGAGAACACCGGGGAGCTGTTTTTT
- TRBJ2-7 14 TRBV25-1 once CASMGSGKDYEQYF TGTGCCAGCATGGGTTCAGGGAAAGACTACGAGCAGTACTTC
- TRBJ1-1 14 TRBV29-1 - CSVVRERGGTEAFF TGCAGCGTTGTTAGAGAGAGGGGAGGTACTGAAGCTTTCTTT
- TRBJ1-1 15 TRBV9 - CASSVGNIQGTEAFF TGTGCCAGCAGCGTAGGAAATATACAGGGCACTGAAGCTTTCTTT
TRBD2 TRBJ2-7 15 TRBV4-1 - CASSQGLAGTYEQYF TGCGCCAGCAGCCAAGGACTAGCGGGGACCTACGAGCAGTACTTC
TRBD1 TRBJ1-1 13 TRBV5-1 - CASGRGLNTEAFF TGCGCCAGCGGCAGGGGGCTTAACACTGAAGCTTTCTTT
- TRBJ2-2 15 TRBV21-1 once CASSKESRVNGELFF TGTGCCAGCAGCAAAGAAAGCAGGGTCAACGGGGAGCTGTTTTTT
TRBD2 TRBJ2-3 15 TRBV2 - CASSGVAGGTDTQYF TGTGCCAGCAGTGGGGTAGCGGGGGGCACAGATACGCAGTATTTT
TRBD1 TRBJ1-5 15 TRBV6-1 - CASSEVGQVFQPQHF TGTGCCAGCAGTGAAGTGGGACAGGTATTTCAGCCCCAGCATTTT
- TRBJ2-2 18 TRBV1 - CTSSQDHGLPPYTGELFF TGCACCAGCAGCCAAGATCACGGACTTCCCCCTTACACCGGGGAGCTGTTTTTT
TRBD1 TRBJ1-4 16 TRBV7-6 - CASSPHPDRVGEKLFF TGTGCCAGCAGCCCCCATCCCGACAGGGTGGGCGAAAAACTGTTTTTT
TRBD1 TRBJ2-2 15 TRBV6-5 - CASSKTGGLFGELFF TGTGCCAGCAGTAAGACAGGGGGCCTATTCGGGGAGCTGTTTTTT
- TRBJ1-1 14 TRBV9 - CASSVGRRGGEAFF TGTGCCAGCAGCGTTGGTAGGCGGGGAGGAGAAGCTTTCTTT
- TRBJ1-2 12 TRBV7-8 - CASSPRAESYTF TGTGCCAGCAGCCCCAGGGCGGAGAGCTACACCTTC
TRBD1 TRBJ1-6 14 TRBV4-2 - CASSRDRGNSPLHF TGTGCCAGCAGCCGGGACAGGGGAAATTCACCCCTCCACTTT
- TRBJ1-3 17 TRBV4-1 - CASSQALVRGVGNTIYF TGCGCCAGCAGCCAGGCCTTGGTCCGGGGGGTTGGAAACACCATATATTTT
TRBD1 TRBJ1-2 13 TRBV10-3 - CAITGDSRYGYTF TGTGCCATCACTGGGGACAGCCGCTATGGCTACACCTTC
- TRBJ1-3 15 TRBV2 - CASSDPPSSGNTIYF TGTGCCAGCAGTGATCCCCCGAGCTCTGGAAACACCATATATTTT
TRBD2 TRBJ2-7 14 TRBV2 once CASSEDGGGYEQYF TGTGCCAGCAGTGAAGATGGGGGGGGCTACGAGCAGTACTTC